Given below is one T cell receptor beta chain in context. This sequence may be a read error, since a much larger clone differs from it by one base. No conserved phenylalanine or tryptophan is present at the end of the CDR3, so a read error is the likely explanation. The study enrolled patients aged 18 to 65 with newly diagnosed hyperthyroidism of under 2 months' duration. Patients having uncontrolled infection, another autoimmune disease, pregnancy or lactation were not included. These data originate in a study of T cells in Graves' hyperthyroidism and ophthalmopathy. Study-level background: Blood from the periphery was taken at initial diagnosis, before any treatment.

Amplified TCR beta CDR3 regions came from RNA transcripts. The TCR CDR3 was amplified in a first-round RT-PCR using the HTBI primer set. TCRdb recomputed calls from the multiplex PCR reads with MiXCR, one row per CDR3 protein. The sample lists roughly 580,000 distinct CDR3 sequences, around 13% occurring once. This CDR3 has 11 amino acids. The V gene's germline CDR1 is MNHGY and CDR2 SAAAGT. V dropped 6 bases and J dropped 5 bases, with 7 bases sitting between them. The J gene is TRBJ1-2, the V gene TRBV6-8; no definite D call. The receptor was isolated from a woman aged 25 to 45 with Graves' hyperthyroidism that later progressed to Graves' ophthalmopathy. Input material: blood. Written as DNA, the CDR3 is TGTGCCAGCAGAAACGGATATGGCTACACCCTC. As protein: CASRNGYGYTL.